The clone carrying this T cell receptor (beta chain) was picked up many times. The CDR3 length is 13 residues. Trimming pared 3 bases from V and 2 bases from J, leaving 8 bases between. Germline-derived CDR1 and CDR2 are MNHNY and SVGAGI (reference sequence). This sample stems from a study of T-cell reconstitution after alpha-beta-depleted transplantation in children. Unique molecular identifiers were incorporated during preparation of the TCRbeta library. One entry per CDR3 protein, called by TCRdb with MiXCR from the PCR reads. The sample includes about 230,000 distinct CDR3 sequences, roughly a tenth of them seen just once.

The receptor was isolated from a human donor who donated a stem cell graft to a child with SCID. The V call is TRBV6-6, the J call TRBJ2-7; no clear D. This specimen consisted of PBMCs from the stem cell graft donor, obtained from the stem cell graft. The CDR3 DNA reads TGTGCCAGCAGTTATTACGAACCCTACGAGCAGTACTTC. Amino acids: CASSYYEPYEQYF.